These T cell receptor beta chains were read from a single sample in a study of shared clonotypes between healthy human individuals. Some clones are missing from TCRdb's copy, which holds only in-frame ones; the method was immunoSEQ multiplex PCR. Found here are about 2 million clones, 85% to 95% of them singletons; the top ten hold roughly 0.13%. The sequenced sample was naive CD4+ T cells sorted from blood. The receptors here all came from a man aged 18 to 29 in good health. Each CDR3 is given with its conserved first and last residue. Each record gives: V gene, clone size, J gene, D gene, CDR3 protein, CDR3 DNA. The D gene is left open where the match is weak. Not every row has a clone size; where given, it reads once, few, many or a size class.

TRBV5-7,.,TRBJ1-1,.,CASRGGSNTEAFF,TGTGCCAGCAGGGGCGGATCGAACACTGAAGCTTTCTTT
TRBV7-9,.,TRBJ1-4,.,CASSWDLATNEKLFF,TGTGCCAGCAGCTGGGACCTTGCAACTAATGAAAAACTGTTTTTT
TRBV2,.,TRBJ1-4,.,CASSSQGSTNEKLFF,TGTGCCAGCAGTTCCCAGGGTTCAACTAATGAAAAACTGTTTTTT
TRBV18,.,TRBJ2-5,TRBD2,CASSPTLRVAGGEETQYF,TGTGCCAGCTCACCTACGCTGAGGGTAGCGGGGGGCGAAGAGACCCAGTACTTC
TRBV6-5,.,TRBJ1-2,TRBD1,CASSSTGAYGYTF,TGTGCCAGCAGTTCGACAGGGGCCTATGGCTACACCTTC
TRBV19,.,TRBJ1-5,.,CASSIEEHRPQPQHF,TGTGCCAGTAGTATAGAAGAACACAGGCCTCAGCCCCAGCATTTT
TRBV5-1,.,TRBJ2-2,.,CASSLAAGDNTGELFF,TGCGCCAGCAGCTTGGCTGCCGGGGACAACACCGGGGAGCTGTTTTTT
TRBV5-6,.,TRBJ2-5,TRBD2,CASSSGLEGTQYF,TGTGCCAGCAGCTCGGGACTAGAGGGGACCCAGTACTTC
TRBV4-3,.,TRBJ2-1,.,CASSQGPWTGYNEQFF,TGCGCCAGCAGCCAAGGCCCTTGGACCGGTTACAATGAGCAGTTCTTC
TRBV7-2,.,TRBJ2-7,.,CASRAGSYEQYF,TGTGCCAGCAGGGCCGGATCCTACGAGCAGTACTTC
TRBV11-2,.,TRBJ2-1,TRBD1,CASSSDRARLNEQFF,TGTGCCAGCAGCTCCGACAGGGCGCGACTCAATGAGCAGTTCTTC
TRBV6-1,.,TRBJ2-2,TRBD1,CASSVWQGANTGELFF,TGTGCCAGCAGTGTATGGCAGGGGGCGAACACCGGGGAGCTGTTTTTT
TRBV2,.,TRBJ2-3,TRBD2,CASSVGLAGETDTQYF,TGTGCCAGCAGTGTGGGACTAGCGGGAGAGACAGATACGCAGTATTTT
TRBV19,.,TRBJ1-1,.,CASSIRYLDTEAFF,TGTGCCAGTAGTATACGGTACTTGGACACTGAAGCTTTCTTT
TRBV5-1,.,TRBJ2-3,TRBD1,CASSSLGQGVTDTQYF,TGCGCCAGCAGCAGCTTAGGACAGGGGGTCACAGATACGCAGTATTTT
TRBV7-2,once,TRBJ2-4,TRBD1,CASSYGTGGKNIQYF,TGTGCCAGCAGCTACGGGACAGGGGGCAAAAACATTCAGTACTTC
TRBV5-4,.,TRBJ2-7,TRBD2,CASSSAGTRAYEQYF,TGTGCCAGCAGCTCAGCCGGGACTAGGGCCTACGAGCAGTACTTC
TRBV4-1,once,TRBJ2-3,.,CASSQDNFRPGEDTQYF,TGCGCCAGCAGCCAAGATAATTTCCGCCCGGGGGAAGATACGCAGTATTTT
TRBV28,.,TRBJ1-2,TRBD1,CASSPGGSYGYTF,TGTGCCAGCAGCCCAGGGGGCAGCTATGGCTACACCTTC
TRBV30,few,TRBJ1-1,.,CAWSVRGGTEAFF,TGTGCCTGGAGTGTACGGGGGGGCACTGAAGCTTTCTTT
TRBV4-2,.,TRBJ1-3,.,CASSQTLGNTIYF,TGTGCCAGCAGCCAAACGCTCGGAAACACCATATATTTT
TRBV9,.,TRBJ2-5,.,CASSVGPLLGETQYF,TGTGCCAGCAGCGTAGGACCTTTACTAGGCGAGACCCAGTACTTC
TRBV7-2,.,TRBJ2-5,.,CASSLGVGLAQYF,TGTGCCAGCAGCTTAGGGGTGGGGCTGGCCCAGTACTTC